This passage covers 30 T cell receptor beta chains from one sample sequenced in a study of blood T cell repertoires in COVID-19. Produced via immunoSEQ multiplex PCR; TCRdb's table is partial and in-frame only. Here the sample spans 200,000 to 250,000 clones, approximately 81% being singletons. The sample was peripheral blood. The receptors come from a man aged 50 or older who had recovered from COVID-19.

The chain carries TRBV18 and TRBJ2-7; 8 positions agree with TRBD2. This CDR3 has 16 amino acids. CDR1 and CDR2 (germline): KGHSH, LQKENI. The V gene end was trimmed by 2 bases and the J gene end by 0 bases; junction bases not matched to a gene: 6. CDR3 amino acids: CASSPSALAASYEQYF. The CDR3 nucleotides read TGTGCCAGCTCACCATCAGCACTAGCGGCCTCCTACGAGCAGTACTTC.

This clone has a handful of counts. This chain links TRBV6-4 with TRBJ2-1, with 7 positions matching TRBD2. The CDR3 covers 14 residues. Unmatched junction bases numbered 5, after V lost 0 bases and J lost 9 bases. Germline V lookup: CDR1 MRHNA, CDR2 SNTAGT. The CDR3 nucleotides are TGTGCCAGCAGTGACTCGGACCCGGGGGGTGAGCAGTTCTTC. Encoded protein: CASSDSDPGGEQFF.

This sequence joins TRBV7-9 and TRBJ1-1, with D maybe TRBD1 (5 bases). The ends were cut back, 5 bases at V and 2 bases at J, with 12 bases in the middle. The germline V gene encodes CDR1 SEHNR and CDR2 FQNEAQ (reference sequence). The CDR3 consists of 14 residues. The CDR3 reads CASSLRQINTEAFF. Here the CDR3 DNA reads TGTGCCAGCAGCCTAAGACAGATAAACACTGAAGCTTTCTTT.

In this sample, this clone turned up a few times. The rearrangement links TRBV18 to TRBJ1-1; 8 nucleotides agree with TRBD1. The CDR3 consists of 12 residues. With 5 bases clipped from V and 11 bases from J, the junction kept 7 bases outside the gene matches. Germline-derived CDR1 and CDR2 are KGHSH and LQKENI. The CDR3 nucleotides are TGTGCCAGCTCAGACAGGGGAAAAGCTGCTTTCTTT. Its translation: CASSDRGKAAFF.

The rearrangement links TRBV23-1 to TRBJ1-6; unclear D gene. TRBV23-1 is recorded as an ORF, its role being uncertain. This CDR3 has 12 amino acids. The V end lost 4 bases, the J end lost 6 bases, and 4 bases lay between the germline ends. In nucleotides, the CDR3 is TGCGCCAGCAGTCGAGTTAATTCACCCCTCCACTTT. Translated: CASSRVNSPLHF.

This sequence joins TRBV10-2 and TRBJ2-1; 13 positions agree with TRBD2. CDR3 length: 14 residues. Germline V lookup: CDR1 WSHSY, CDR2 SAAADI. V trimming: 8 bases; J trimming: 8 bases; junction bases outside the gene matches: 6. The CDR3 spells CASGTSGREDEQFF. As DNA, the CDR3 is TGCGCCAGCGGAACTAGCGGGAGGGAGGATGAGCAGTTCTTC.

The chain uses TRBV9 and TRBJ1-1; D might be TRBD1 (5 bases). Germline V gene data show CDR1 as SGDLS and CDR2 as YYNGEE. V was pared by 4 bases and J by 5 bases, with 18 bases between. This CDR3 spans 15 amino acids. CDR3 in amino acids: CASSPRDGRGTEAFF. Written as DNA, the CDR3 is TGTGCCAGCAGCCCACGGGACGGGAGGGGAACTGAAGCTTTCTTT. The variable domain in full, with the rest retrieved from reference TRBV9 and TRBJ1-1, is DSGVTQTPKHLITATGQRVTLRCSPRSGDLSVYWYQQSLDQGLQFLIQYYNGEERAKGNILERFSAQQFPDLHSELNLSSLELGDSALYFCASSPRDGRGTEAFFGQGTRLTVV.

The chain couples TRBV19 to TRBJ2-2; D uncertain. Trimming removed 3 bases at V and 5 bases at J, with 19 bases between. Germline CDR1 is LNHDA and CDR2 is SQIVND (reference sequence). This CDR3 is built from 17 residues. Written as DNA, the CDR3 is TGTGCCAGTAGTATGGAGCCATACTCCGGTTTTACCGGGGAGCTGTTTTTT. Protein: CASSMEPYSGFTGELFF.

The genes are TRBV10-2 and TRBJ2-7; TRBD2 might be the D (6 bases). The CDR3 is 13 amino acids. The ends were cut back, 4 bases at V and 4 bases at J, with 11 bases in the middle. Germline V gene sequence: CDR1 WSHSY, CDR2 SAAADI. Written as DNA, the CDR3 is TGCGCCAGCAGTGGCAGCGGGCCGTACGAGCAGTACTTC. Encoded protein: CASSGSGPYEQYF.

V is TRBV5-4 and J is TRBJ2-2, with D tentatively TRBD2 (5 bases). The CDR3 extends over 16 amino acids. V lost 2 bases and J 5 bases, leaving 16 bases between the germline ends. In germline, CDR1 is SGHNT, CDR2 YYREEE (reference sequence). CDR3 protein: CASSFFRGIETGELFF. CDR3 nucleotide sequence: TGTGCCAGCAGCTTTTTCCGGGGAATCGAGACCGGGGAGCTGTTTTTT.

The CDR3 coding sequence is TGTGGGTTCAGTCTGAACACTGAAGCTTTCTTT. As protein: CGFSLNTEAFF. The rearrangement links TRBV28 to TRBJ1-1; no definite D call. The CDR3 has 11 amino acids. Germline CDR1 MDHEN, CDR2 SYDVKM.

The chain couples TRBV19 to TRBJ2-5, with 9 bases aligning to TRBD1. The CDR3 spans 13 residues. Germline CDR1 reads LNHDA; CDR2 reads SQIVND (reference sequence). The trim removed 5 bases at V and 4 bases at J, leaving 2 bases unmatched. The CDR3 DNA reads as TGTGCCAGTAGTCAGACAGGGGGAGAGACCCAGTACTTC. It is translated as CASSQTGGETQYF.

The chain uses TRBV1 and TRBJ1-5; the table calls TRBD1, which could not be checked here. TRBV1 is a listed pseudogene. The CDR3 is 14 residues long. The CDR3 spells CTSSLQGGCEPQHF. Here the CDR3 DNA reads TGCACCAGCAGCCTCCAGGGGGGCTGTGAGCCCCAGCATTTT.

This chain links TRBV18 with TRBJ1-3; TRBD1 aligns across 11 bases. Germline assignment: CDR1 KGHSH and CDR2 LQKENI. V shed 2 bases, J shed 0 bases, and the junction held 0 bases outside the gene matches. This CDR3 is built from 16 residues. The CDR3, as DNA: TGTGCCAGCTCACCAGGGACAGGGGGCTCTGGAAACACCATATATTTT. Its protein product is CASSPGTGGSGNTIYF.

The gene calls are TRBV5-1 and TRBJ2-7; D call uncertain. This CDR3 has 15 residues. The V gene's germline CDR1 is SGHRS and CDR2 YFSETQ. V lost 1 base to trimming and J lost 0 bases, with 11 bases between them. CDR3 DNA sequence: TGCGCCAGCAGCTTGTTCACAGCTGACTCCTACGAGCAGTACTTC. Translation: CASSLFTADSYEQYF.

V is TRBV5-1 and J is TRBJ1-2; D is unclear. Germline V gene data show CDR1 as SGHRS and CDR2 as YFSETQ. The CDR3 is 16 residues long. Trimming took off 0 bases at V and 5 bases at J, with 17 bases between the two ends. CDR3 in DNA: TGCGCCAGCAGCTTGGGTATAGGAGGGTATATATATGGCTACACCTTC. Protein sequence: CASSLGIGGYIYGYTF.

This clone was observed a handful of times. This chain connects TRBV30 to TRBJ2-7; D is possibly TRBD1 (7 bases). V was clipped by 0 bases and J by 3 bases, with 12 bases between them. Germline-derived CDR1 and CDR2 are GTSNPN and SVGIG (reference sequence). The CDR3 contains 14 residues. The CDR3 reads CAWSVGQGGYEQYF. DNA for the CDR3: TGTGCCTGGAGTGTTGGGCAGGGGGGCTACGAGCAGTACTTC.

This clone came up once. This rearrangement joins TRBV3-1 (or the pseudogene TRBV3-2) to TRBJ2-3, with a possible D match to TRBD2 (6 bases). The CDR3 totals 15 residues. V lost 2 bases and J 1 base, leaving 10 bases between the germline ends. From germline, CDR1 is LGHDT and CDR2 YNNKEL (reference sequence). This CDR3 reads CASSQFPSGTDTQYF. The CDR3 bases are TGTGCCAGCAGCCAATTCCCTAGCGGCACAGATACGCAGTATTTT.

The CDR3 region has the DNA TGTGCCAGCTCCTGGGGAGTCTTGAACACTGAAGCTTTCTTT. Translation gives CASSWGVLNTEAFF. This rearrangement joins TRBV6-5 to TRBJ1-1, with no clear D. CDR1 is MNHEY and CDR2 is SVGAGI in the germline V gene. This CDR3 is 14 amino acids long. Trimming took 8 bases from V and 0 from J, leaving 13 bases between them.

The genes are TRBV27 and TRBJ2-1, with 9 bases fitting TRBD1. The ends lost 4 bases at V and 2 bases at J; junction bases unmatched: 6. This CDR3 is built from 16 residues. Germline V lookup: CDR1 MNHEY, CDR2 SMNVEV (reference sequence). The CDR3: CASSSIQGATYNEQFF. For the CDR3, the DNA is TGTGCCAGCAGTTCCATACAGGGGGCGACCTACAATGAGCAGTTCTTC.

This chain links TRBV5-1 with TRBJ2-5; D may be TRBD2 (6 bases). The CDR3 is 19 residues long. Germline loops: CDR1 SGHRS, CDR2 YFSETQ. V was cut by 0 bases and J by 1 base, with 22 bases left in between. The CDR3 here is CASSLDFNLRSGSQETQYF. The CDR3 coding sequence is TGCGCCAGCAGCTTGGACTTCAATTTAAGGTCCGGGAGCCAAGAGACCCAGTACTTC. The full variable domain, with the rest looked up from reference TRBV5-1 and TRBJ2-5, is KAGVTQTPRYLIKTRGQQVTLSCSPISGHRSVSWYQQTPGQGLQFLFEYFSETQRNKGNFPGRFSGRQFSNSRSEMNVSTLELGDSALYLCASSLDFNLRSGSQETQYFGPGTRLLVL.

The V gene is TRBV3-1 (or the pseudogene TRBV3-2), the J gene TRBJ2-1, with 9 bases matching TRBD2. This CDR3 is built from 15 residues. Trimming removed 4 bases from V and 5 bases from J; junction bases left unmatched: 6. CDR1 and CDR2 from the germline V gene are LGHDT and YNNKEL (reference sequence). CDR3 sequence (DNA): TGTGCCAGCAGCCTCTTCCTAGCGGGACACAATGAGCAGTTCTTC. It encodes CASSLFLAGHNEQFF.

CDR3 protein: CASSLGTGGSTEAFF. Written as DNA, the CDR3 is TGTGCCAGCAGTTTAGGTACGGGTGGGAGCACTGAAGCTTTCTTT. This sequence joins TRBV27 and TRBJ1-1, with no clear D. The CDR3 spans 15 residues. CDR1 is MNHEY and CDR2 is SMNVEV in the germline V gene (reference sequence). V gave up 2 bases and J gave up 4 bases, with 14 bases separating them.

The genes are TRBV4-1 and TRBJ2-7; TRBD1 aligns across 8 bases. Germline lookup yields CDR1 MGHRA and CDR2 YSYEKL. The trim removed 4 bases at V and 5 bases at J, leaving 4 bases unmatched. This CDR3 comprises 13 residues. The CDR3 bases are TGCGCCAGCAGCCCAGGGGGCAGGGACGAGCAGTACTTC. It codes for CASSPGGRDEQYF.

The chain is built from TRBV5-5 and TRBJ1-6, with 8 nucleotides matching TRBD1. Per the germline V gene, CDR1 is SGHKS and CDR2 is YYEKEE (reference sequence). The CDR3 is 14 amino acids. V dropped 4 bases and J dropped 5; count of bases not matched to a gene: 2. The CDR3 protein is CASSPGQDNSPLHF. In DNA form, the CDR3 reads TGTGCCAGCAGCCCGGGACAGGATAATTCACCCCTCCACTTT.

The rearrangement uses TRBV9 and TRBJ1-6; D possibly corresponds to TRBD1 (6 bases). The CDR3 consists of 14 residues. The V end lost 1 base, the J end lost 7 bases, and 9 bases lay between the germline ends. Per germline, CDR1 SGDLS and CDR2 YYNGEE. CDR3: CASSVQGWNSPLHF. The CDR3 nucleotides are TGTGCCAGCAGCGTACAGGGGTGGAATTCACCCCTCCACTTT.

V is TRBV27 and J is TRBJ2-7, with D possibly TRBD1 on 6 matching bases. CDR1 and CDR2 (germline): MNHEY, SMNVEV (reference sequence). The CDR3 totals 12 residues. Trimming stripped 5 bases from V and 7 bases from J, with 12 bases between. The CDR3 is CASSKQGREQYF. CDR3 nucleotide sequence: TGTGCCAGCAGTAAACAGGGTCGGGAGCAGTACTTC.

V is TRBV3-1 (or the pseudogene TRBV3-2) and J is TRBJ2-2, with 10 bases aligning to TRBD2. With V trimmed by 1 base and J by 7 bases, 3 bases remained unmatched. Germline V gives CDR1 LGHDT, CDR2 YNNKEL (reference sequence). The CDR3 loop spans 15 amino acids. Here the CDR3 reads CASSQGLAGGGELFF. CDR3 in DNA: TGTGCCAGCAGCCAAGGACTAGCGGGCGGCGGGGAGCTGTTTTTT.

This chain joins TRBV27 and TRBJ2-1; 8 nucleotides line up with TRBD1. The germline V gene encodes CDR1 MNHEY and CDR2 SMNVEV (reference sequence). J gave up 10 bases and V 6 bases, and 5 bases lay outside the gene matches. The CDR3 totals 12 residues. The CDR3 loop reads CASSSDREEQFF. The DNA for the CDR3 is TGTGCCAGCAGCTCGGACAGGGAGGAGCAGTTCTTC.

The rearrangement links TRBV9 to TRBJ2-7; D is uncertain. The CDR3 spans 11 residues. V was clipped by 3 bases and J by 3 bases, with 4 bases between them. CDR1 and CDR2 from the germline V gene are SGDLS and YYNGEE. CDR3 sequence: CASSASYEQYF. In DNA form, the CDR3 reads TGTGCCAGCAGCGCCAGCTACGAGCAGTACTTC.